The clone carrying this T cell receptor beta chain was counted once. The target antigen is unknown. These data are taken from a study of CD8+CD57+ T cells in acquired aplastic anemia. Background on the study: DNA per sorted CD4+ or CD8+ sample ranged about 0.18 to 30 ug, averaging roughly 3.2 ug. Reads per healthy sample averaged approximately 10 million (CD4+) and some 11 million (CD8+). Study-level points and caveats: Almost 30 shared CD8+ CDR3s appeared highly expressed within patients' immunodominant clones. For CD8+ Simpson's diversity, patients and controls showed no significant difference.

Profiling that covered TCR beta VDJ and CDR3 relied on genomic DNA as its template. TCRdb re-derived calls from the reads in MiXCR, one entry per CDR3 protein. The table includes some 44,000 distinct CDR3 sequences, about two thirds detected once. Germline CDR1 ENHRY, CDR2 SYGVKD. The CDR3 sequence is 13 residues long. V was clipped by 2 bases and J by 4 bases, with 3 bases between them. The clonotype comes from a human donor in good health, serving as a control. This chain joins TRBV10-3 and TRBJ1-6; D not resolved. Sequenced input: sorted CD4+, CD8+, or CD8+CD57+ T cells (not recorded which) from PBMCs. In DNA, the CDR3 is TGTGCCATCAGTGAGGGTTATAATTCACCCCTCCACTTT. Translation: CAISEGYNSPLHF.